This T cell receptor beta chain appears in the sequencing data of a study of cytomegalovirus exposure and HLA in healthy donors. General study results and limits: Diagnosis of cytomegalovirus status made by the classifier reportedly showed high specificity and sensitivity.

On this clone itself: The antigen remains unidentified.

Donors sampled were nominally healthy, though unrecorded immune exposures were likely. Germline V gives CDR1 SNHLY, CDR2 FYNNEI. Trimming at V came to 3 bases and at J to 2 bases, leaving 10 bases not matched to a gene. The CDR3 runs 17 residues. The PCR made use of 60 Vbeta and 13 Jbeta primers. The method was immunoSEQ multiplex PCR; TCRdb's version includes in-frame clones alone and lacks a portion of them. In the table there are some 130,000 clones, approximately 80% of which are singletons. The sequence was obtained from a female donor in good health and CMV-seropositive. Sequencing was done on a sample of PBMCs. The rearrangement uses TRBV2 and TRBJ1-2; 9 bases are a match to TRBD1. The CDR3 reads CASSDSTGTGRNYGYTF. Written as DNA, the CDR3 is TGTGCCAGCAGTGATTCGACGGGGACAGGGAGAAACTATGGCTACACCTTC.